This T cell receptor beta chain was sequenced during a study of CD8 T cells in Susac syndrome. This CDR3 comprises 15 residues. Trimming removed 1 base from V and 3 bases from J; junction bases left unmatched: 5. From germline, CDR1 is GTSNPN and CDR2 SVGIG (reference sequence). Reverse transcription used roughly 0.45 to 1 ug RNA and random hexamers. TCRdb re-derived calls from the immunoSEQ multiplex PCR reads in MiXCR, one entry per CDR3 protein. The sample has 120,000 to 150,000 distinct CDR3 sequences, roughly 94% seen once. The chain carries TRBV30 and TRBJ2-3, with 9 positions matching TRBD2. This TCR came from a human donor in good health. The sequenced sample was CD4+ T cells from PBMCs. The CDR3 region has the DNA TGTGCCTGGAGTGGGAGCGGGAGGAGTACAGATACGCAGTATTTT. This encodes CAWSGSGRSTDTQYF. The whole variable domain, filled in from reference TRBV30 and TRBJ2-3, reads SQTIHQWPATLVQPVGSPLSLECTVEGTSNPNLYWYRQAAGRGLQLLFYSVGIGQISSEVPQNLSASRPQDRQFILSSKKLLLSDSGFYLCAWSGSGRSTDTQYFGPGTRLTVL.